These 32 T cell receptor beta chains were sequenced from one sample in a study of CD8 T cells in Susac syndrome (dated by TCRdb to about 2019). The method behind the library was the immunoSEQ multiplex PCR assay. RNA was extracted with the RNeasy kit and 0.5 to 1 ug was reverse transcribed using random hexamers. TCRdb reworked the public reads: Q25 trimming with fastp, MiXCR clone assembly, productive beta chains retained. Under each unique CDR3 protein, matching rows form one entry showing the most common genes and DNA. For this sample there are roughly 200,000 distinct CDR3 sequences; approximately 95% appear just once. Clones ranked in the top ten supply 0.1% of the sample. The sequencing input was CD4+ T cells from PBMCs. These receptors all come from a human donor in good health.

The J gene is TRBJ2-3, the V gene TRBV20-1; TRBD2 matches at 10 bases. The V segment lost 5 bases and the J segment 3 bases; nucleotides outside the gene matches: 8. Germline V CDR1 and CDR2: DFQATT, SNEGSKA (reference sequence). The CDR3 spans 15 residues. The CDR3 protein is CSAWSGRAVTDTQYF. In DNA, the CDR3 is TGCAGTGCTTGGAGCGGGAGGGCCGTAACAGATACGCAGTATTTT.

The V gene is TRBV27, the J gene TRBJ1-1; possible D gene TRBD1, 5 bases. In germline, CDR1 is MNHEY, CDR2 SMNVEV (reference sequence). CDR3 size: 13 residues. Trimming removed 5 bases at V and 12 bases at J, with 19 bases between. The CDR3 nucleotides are TGTGCCAGCAGTAGCTACGACAGAGGAGACACTTTCTTT. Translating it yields CASSSYDRGDTFF.

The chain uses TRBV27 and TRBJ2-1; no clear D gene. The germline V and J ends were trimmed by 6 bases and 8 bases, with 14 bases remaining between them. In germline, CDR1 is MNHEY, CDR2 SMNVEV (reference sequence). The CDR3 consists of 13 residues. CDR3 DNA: TGTGCCAGCAGAGCCACCCGCACCCATGAGCAGTTCTTC. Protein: CASRATRTHEQFF.

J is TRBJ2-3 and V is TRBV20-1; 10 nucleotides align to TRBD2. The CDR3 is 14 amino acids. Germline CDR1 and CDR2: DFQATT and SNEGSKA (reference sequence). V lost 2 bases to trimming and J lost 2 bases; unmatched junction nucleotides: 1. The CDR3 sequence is CSARLAGVTDTQYF. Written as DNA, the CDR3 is TGCAGTGCTAGACTAGCGGGGGTCACAGATACGCAGTATTTT.

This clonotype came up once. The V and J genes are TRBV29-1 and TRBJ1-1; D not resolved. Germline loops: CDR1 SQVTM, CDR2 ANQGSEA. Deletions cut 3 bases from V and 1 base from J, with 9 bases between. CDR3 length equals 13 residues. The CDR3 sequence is CSVEQTWNTEAFF. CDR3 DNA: TGCAGCGTTGAGCAGACGTGGAACACTGAAGCTTTCTTT.

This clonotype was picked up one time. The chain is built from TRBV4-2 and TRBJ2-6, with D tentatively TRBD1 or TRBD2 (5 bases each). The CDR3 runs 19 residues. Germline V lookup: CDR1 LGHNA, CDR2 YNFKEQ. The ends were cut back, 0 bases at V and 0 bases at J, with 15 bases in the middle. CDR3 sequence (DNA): TGTGCCAGCAGCCAAGATTGGGGCAGGGACCTCTCTGGGGCCAACGTCCTGACTTTC. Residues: CASSQDWGRDLSGANVLTF.

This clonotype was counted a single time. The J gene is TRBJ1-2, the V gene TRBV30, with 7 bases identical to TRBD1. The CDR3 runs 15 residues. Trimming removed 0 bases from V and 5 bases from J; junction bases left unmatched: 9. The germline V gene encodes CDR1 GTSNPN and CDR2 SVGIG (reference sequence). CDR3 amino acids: CAWSVPRAGGYGYTF. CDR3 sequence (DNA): TGTGCCTGGAGTGTACCCAGGGCAGGGGGATATGGCTACACCTTC.

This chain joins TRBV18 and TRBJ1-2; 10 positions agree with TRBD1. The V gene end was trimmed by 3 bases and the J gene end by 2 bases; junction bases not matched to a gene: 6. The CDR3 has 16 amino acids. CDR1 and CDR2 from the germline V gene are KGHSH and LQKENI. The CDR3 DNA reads TGTGCCAGCTCACCGCTGTCGGGACAGGGGAACTATGGCTACACCTTC. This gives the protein CASSPLSGQGNYGYTF.

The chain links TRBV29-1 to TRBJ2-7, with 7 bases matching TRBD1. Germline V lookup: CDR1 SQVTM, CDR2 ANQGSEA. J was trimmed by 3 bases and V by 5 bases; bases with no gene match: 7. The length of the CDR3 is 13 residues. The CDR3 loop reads CSVSLGGFYEQYF. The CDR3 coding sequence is TGCAGCGTTTCCTTAGGGGGCTTCTACGAGCAGTACTTC.

The CDR3 region has the DNA TGTGCCAGCAGCAAACAGGGAGGGAACGAGCAGTACTTC. Translating it yields CASSKQGGNEQYF. The rearrangement joins TRBV7-2 to TRBJ2-7; weak D call: TRBD2 (7 bases). The CDR3 contains 13 residues. Trimming took 5 bases from V and 5 from J, leaving 13 bases between them. In germline, CDR1 is SGHTA, CDR2 FQGNSA.

DNA of the CDR3: TGCAGCTCTGACACGGCTTTCGGGATGAACACTGAAGCTTTCTTT. This sequence encodes CSSDTAFGMNTEAFF. This chain joins TRBV29-1 and TRBJ1-1; D is unclear. The CDR3 loop spans 15 amino acids. Germline V lookup: CDR1 SQVTM, CDR2 ANQGSEA. V was pared by 8 bases and J by 0 bases, with 19 bases between. The full variable domain, with the rest looked up from reference TRBV29-1 and TRBJ1-1, is SAVISQKPSRDICQRGTSLTIQCQVDSQVTMMFWYRQQPGQSLTLIATANQGSEATYESGFVIDKFPISRPNLTFSTLTVSNMSPEDSSIYLCSSDTAFGMNTEAFFGQGTRLTVV.

CDR3 residues: CASSRPTPGARETQYF. The DNA of the CDR3 is TGTGCCAGCAGCCGACCCACCCCGGGGGCGAGGGAGACCCAGTACTTC. The gene calls are TRBV11-2 and TRBJ2-5; D may correspond to TRBD1 or TRBD2 (6 bases each). This CDR3 is built from 16 residues. Germline CDR1 reads SGHAT; CDR2 reads FQNNGV. Deletions cut 5 bases from V and 5 bases from J, with 21 bases between.

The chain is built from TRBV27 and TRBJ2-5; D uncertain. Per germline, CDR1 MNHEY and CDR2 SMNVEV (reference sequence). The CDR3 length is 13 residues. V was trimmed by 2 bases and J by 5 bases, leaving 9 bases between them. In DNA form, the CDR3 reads TGTGCCAGCAGTTTACGCCGGTGGGAGACCCAGTACTTC. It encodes CASSLRRWETQYF.

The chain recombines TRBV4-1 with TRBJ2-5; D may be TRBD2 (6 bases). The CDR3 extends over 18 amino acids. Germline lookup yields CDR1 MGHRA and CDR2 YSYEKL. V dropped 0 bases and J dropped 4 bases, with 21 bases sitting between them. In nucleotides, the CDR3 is TGCGCCAGCAGCCAAGATCGGTTTACGGGAGCTTTGCGAGAGACCCAGTACTTC. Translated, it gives CASSQDRFTGALRETQYF.

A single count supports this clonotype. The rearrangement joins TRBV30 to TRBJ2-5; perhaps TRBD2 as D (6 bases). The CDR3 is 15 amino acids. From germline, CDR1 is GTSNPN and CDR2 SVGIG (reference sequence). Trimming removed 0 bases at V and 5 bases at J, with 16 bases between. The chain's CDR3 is CAWSVRRWEAETQYF. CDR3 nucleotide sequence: TGTGCCTGGAGTGTACGCAGGTGGGAGGCGGAGACCCAGTACTTC.

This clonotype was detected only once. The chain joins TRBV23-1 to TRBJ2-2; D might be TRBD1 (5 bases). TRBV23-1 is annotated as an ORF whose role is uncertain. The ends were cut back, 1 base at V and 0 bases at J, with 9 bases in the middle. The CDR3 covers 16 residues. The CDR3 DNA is TGCGCCAGCAGTCAATTAGCCAGGGCGAACACCGGGGAGCTGTTTTTT. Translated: CASSQLARANTGELFF.

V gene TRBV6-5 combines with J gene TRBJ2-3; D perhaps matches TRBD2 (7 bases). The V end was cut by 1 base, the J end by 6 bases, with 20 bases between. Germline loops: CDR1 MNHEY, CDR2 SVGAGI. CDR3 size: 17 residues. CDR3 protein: CASSYYGGGSRGDTQYF. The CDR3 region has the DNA TGTGCCAGCAGTTACTACGGCGGCGGGAGTAGGGGGGATACGCAGTATTTT.

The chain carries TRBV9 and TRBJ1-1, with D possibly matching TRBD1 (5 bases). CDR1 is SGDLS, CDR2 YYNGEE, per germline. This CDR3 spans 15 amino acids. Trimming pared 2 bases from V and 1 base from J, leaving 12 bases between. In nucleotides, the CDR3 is TGTGCCAGCAGCGTCTCGGGACGGTCGAACACTGAAGCTTTCTTT. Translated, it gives CASSVSGRSNTEAFF.

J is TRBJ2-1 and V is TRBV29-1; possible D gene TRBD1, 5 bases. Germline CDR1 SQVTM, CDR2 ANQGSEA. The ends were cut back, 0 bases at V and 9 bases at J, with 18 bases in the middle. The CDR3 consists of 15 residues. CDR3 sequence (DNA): TGCAGCGTTGAAGATTCAGGGCGTACTACGAGTGAGCAGTTCTTC. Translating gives CSVEDSGRTTSEQFF.

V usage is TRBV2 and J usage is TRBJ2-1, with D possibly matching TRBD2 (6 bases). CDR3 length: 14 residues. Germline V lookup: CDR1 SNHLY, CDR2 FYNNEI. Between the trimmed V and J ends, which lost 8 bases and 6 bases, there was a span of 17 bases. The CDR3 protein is CASELSGAGNEQFF. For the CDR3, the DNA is TGTGCCAGCGAACTTTCGGGAGCCGGCAATGAGCAGTTCTTC.

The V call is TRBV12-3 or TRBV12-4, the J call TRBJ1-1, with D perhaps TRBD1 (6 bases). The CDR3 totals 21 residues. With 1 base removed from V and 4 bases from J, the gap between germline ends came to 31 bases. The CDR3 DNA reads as TGTGCCAGCAGTTTAGGGGGGACATTCGGTTCTTGGGCCCCCGGGGGCACTGAAGCTTTCTTT. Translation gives CASSLGGTFGSWAPGGTEAFF.

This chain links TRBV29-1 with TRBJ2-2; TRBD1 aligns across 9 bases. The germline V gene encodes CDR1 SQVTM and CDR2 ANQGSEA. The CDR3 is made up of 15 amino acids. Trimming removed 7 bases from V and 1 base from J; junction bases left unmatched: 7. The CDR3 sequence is CSATGGGGNTGELFF. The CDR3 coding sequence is TGCAGCGCAACAGGGGGCGGTGGGAACACCGGGGAGCTGTTTTTT.

The CDR3 DNA sequence: TGTGCCAGCAGGGAGGACGGGGGGGCCTATGGCTACACCTTC. It codes for CASREDGGAYGYTF. V and J are TRBV28 and TRBJ1-2; tentative D call: TRBD1 (6 bases). Germline V gene data show CDR1 as MDHEN and CDR2 as SYDVKM. The V gene lost 6 bases and the J gene lost 4 bases, with 15 bases spanning the gap. The CDR3 has 14 amino acids.

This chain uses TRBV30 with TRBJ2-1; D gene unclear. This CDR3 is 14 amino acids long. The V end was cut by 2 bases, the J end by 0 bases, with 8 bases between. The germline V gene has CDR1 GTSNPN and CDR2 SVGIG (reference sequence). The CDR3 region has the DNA TGTGCCTGGAGTTTACTAAGCTCCTACAATGAGCAGTTCTTC. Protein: CAWSLLSSYNEQFF.

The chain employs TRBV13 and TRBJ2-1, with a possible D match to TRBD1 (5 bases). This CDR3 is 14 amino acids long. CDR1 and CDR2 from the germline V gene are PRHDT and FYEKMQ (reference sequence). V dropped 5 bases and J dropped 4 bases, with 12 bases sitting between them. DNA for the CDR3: TGTGCCAGCAGCATGATACGACAGTACAATGAGCAGTTCTTC. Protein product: CASSMIRQYNEQFF. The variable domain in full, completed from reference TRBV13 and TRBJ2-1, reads AAGVIQSPRHLIKEKRETATLKCYPIPRHDTVYWYQQGPGQDPQFLISFYEKMQSDKGSIPDRFSAQQFSDYHSELNMSSLELGDSALYFCASSMIRQYNEQFFGPGTRLTVL.

The CDR3 loop is CASSQEMGDGYTF. For the CDR3, the DNA is TGCGCCAGCAGCCAAGAAATGGGGGATGGCTACACCTTC. V gene TRBV4-3 combines with J gene TRBJ1-2, with D possibly matching TRBD1 (5 bases). The CDR3 runs to 13 residues. Trimming cost V 0 bases and J 6 bases, with 8 bases left between them. Germline assignment: CDR1 LGHNA and CDR2 YSLEER.

CDR3: CASSLMLRLPGANVLTF. The CDR3 region has the DNA TGTGCCAGCAGCTTGATGCTGCGCCTACCTGGGGCCAACGTCCTGACTTTC. The chain recombines TRBV5-6 with TRBJ2-6; D not certain. V gave up 1 base and J gave up 2 bases, with 13 bases separating them. The germline V gene has CDR1 SGHDT and CDR2 YYEEEE. CDR3 length: 17 residues.

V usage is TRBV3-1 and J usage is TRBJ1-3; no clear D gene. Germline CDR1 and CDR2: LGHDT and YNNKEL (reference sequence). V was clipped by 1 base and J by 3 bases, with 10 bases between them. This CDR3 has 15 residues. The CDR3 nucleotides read TGTGCCAGCAGCCAAGGCTCGGACGGTGGAAACACCATATATTTT. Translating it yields CASSQGSDGGNTIYF.

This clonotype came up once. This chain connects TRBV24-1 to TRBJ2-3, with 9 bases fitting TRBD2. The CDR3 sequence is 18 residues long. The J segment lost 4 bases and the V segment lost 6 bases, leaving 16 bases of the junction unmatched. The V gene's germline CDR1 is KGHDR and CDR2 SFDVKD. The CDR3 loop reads CATSPHSVLAGVPDTQYF. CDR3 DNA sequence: TGTGCCACCAGTCCACACTCCGTGTTAGCGGGAGTACCAGATACGCAGTATTTT.

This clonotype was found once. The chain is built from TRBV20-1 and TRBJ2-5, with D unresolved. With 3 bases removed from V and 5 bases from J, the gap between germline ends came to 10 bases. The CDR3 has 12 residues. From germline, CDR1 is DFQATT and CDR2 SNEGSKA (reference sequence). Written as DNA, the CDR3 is TGCAGTGCTAGCCGGTCGGACGAGACCCAGTACTTC. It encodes CSASRSDETQYF.

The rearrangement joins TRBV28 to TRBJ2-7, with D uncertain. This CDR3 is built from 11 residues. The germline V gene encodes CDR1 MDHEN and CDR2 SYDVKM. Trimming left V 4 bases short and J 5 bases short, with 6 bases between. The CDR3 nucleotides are TGTGCCAGCAGTTCAAAGGACGAGCAGTACTTC. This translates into CASSSKDEQYF.

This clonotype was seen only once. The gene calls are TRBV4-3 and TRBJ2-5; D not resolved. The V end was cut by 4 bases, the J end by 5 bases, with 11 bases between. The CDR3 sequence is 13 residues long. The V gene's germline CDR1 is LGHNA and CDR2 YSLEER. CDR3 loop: CASSLDLRETQYF. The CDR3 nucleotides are TGCGCCAGCAGCCTAGACCTCAGGGAGACCCAGTACTTC.